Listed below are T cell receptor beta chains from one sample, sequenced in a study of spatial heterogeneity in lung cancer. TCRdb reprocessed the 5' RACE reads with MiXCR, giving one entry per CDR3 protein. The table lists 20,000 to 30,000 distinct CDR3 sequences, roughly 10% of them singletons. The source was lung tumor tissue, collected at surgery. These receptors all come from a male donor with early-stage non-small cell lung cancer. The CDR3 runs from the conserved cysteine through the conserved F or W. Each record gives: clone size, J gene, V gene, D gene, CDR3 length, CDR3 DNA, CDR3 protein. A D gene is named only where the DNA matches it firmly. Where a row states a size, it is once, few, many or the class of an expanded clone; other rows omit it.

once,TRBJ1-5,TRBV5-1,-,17,TGCGCCAGCAGCTTGGGCCTGGGCCCCAGCCCTAATCAGCCCCAGCATTTT,CASSLGLGPSPNQPQHF
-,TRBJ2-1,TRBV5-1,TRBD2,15,TGCGCCAGCAGCTCTCAGCGGGGGGACTACAATGAGCAGTTCTTC,CASSSQRGDYNEQFF
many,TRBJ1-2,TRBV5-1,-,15,TGCGCCAGCAGCTTGGGAACAGAAGCAAACTATGGCTACACCTTC,CASSLGTEANYGYTF
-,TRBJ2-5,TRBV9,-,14,TGTGCCAGCAGCGTAGAGCAGCGTGTGGGGACCCAGTACTTC,CASSVEQRVGTQYF
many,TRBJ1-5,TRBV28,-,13,TGTGCCAGCAGTTTGGAGGGGATTCAGCCCCAGCATTTT,CASSLEGIQPQHF
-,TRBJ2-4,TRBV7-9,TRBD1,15,TGTGCCAGCAGCTCCTCAGGGGGTAGGCAAAACATTCAGTACTTC,CASSSSGGRQNIQYF
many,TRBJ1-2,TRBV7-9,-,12,TGTGCCAGCAGCTCAAAACCGGGTGGCTACACCTTC,CASSSKPGGYTF
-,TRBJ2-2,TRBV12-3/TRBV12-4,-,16,TGTGCCAGCAGTTTAGGTCCGGGATTGGGTTCCGGGGAGCTGTTTTTT,CASSLGPGLGSGELFF
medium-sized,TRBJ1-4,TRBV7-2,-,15,TGTGCCAGCAGCTCAGGACAGTCAACTAATGAAAAACTGTTTTTT,CASSSGQSTNEKLFF
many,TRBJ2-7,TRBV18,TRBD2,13,TGTGCCAGCGCCACTAGCGTAACCTACGAGCAGTACTTC,CASATSVTYEQYF
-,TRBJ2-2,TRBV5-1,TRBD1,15,TGCGCCAGCAGCGTCAGGGGGCGAGACACCGGGGAGCTGTTTTTT,CASSVRGRDTGELFF
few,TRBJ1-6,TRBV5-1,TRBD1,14,TGCGCCAGCAGCCAAGGGACAGTAAATTCACCCCTCCACTTT,CASSQGTVNSPLHF
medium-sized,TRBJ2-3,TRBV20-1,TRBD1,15,TGCAGTGCTACCTCCTTACAGGGGCGGACAGATACGCAGTATTTT,CSATSLQGRTDTQYF
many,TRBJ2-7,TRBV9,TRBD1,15,TGTGCCAGCAGCCCGCGGACAGGGCCGGTGGACGAGCAGTACTTC,CASSPRTGPVDEQYF
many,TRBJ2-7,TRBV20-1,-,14,TGCAGTGCTACTCGGACAGTCGCTTCCTACGAGCAGTACTTC,CSATRTVASYEQYF
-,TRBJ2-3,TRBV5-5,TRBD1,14,TGTGCCAGCAGCTACGGACAGGGTACAGATACGCAGTATTTT,CASSYGQGTDTQYF
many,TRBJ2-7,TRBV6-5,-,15,TGTGCCAGCAGCCCCATGGTAGGGCTATCCTACGAGCAGTACTTC,CASSPMVGLSYEQYF
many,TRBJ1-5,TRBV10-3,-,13,TGTGCCATCCGGGAGGGGAGCAATCAGCCCCAGCATTTT,CAIREGSNQPQHF
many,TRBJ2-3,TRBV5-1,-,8,TGCGAAAGTGATCTTCTGTATTTT,CESDLLYF
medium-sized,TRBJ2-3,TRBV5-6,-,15,TGTGCCAGCAGCCAGGGGCAGACAGGAACAGATACGCAGTATTTT,CASSQGQTGTDTQYF
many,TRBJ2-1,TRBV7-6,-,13,TGTGCCAGCAGCCCTATGAGCCGCGATGAGCAGTTCTTC,CASSPMSRDEQFF
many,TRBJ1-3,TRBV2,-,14,TGTGCCAGCAGTCCAACAGGCTCTGGAAACACCATATATTTT,CASSPTGSGNTIYF
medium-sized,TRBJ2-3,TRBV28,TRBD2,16,TGTGCCAGCAGTTTACTCGGGAGGGTTAGCACAGATACGCAGTATTTT,CASSLLGRVSTDTQYF
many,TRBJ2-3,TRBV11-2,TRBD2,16,TGTGCCAGCAGCTTAGGTGCGGGGGGAAGCACAGATACGCAGTATTTT,CASSLGAGGSTDTQYF
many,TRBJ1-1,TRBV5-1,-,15,TGCGCCAGCAGACAAAAAGTTGGAGAGAACACTGAAGCTTTCTTT,CASRQKVGENTEAFF
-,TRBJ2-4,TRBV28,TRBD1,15,TGTGCCAGCAGTACTCCGGGACAGGCCCAAAACATTCAGTACTTC,CASSTPGQAQNIQYF
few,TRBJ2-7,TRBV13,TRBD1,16,TGTGCCAGCAGCTCATCCCGGGACAGGAGTTCCTACGAGCAGTACTTC,CASSSSRDRSSYEQYF
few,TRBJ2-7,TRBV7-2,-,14,TGTGCCAGCAGCCCTTCTATAAACTCCTACGAGCAGTACTTC,CASSPSINSYEQYF
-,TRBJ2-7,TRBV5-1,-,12,TGCGCCAGCAGCACGGGCGGGTACGAGCAGTACTTC,CASSTGGYEQYF
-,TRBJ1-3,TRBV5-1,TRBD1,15,TGCGCCAGCAGCTACGGACAGGGGGCGTCAAACACCATATATTTT,CASSYGQGASNTIYF
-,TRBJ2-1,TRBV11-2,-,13,TGTGCCAGCAGGGAAGGGACCTTGAATGAGCAGTTCTTC,CASREGTLNEQFF
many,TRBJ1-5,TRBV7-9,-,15,TGTGCCAGCAGCCTCAGGATAGTAGGTAATCAGCCCCAGCATTTT,CASSLRIVGNQPQHF